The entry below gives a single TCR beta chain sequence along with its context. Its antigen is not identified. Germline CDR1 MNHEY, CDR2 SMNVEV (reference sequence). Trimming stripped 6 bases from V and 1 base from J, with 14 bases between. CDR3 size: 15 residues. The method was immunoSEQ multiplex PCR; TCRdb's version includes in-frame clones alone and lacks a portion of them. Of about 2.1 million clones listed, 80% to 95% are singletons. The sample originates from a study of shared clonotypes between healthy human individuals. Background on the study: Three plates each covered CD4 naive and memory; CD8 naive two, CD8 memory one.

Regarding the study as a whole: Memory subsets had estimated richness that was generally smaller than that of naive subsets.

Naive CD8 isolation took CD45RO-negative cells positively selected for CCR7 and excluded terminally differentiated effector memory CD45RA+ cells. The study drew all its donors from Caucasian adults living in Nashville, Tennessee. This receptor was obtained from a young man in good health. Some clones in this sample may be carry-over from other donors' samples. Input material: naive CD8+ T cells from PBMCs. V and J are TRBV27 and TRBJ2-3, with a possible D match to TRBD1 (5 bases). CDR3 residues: CASSPQGLGTDTQYF. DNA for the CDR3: TGTGCCAGCAGCCCCCAGGGCCTCGGCACAGATACGCAGTATTTT.